Below, one T cell receptor beta chain is given with its context. This clonotype came up a few times. Its antigen is not yet known. No base-level quality is on record; no much larger clone is a single base apart. The sample belongs to a study of CD8 T cells in ankylosing spondylitis listed by TCRdb under 2017. In the study overall: To find TCR variants linked to disease, the study profiled T cell receptor beta repertoires in ankylosing spondylitis patients and healthy donors. In total, the full study cohort was made up of 95 to 110 healthy donors and approximately 27 ankylosing spondylitis patients. Peripheral blood was sampled, and synovial fluid was additionally collected from ankylosing spondylitis patients. General conclusions and limits of the study: Blood from ankylosing spondylitis patients appeared to be characterized by a TCR beta motif composed of eight highly homologous amino acid variants. The disease-linked clones had a CD8+ phenotype and were found at relatively low frequencies in peripheral blood. Some motif variants had previously been reported in the synovial fluid and blood of reactive arthritis patients, which suggests shared mechanisms of disease initiation. The disease-linked clones were reported as significantly enriched in matched synovial fluid samples from ankylosing spondylitis patients.

Instrument on record: Illumina HiSeq 2500. Quantitative 5'-RACE with molecular barcodes was used to prepare TCR beta libraries. In the source study's methods: A new computational method based on a probabilistic model of VDJ rearrangement was used to identify disease-linked TCR variants. TCRdb passed the public sequencing reads through fastp at Q25 and MiXCR, retaining productive beta sequences. CDR3 protein duplicates are merged, each entry listing the most common genes and DNA. Here the V and J calls rest on TCRdb's processing, not on the authors' analysis. The sample has around 480,000 distinct CDR3 sequences on record, about a sixth of them singletons. Of the sample, under 1.2% is held by the ten largest clones. From the cysteine through the phenylalanine, the CDR3 covers 15 amino acids. Of all the DNA, just the CDR3 is kept, 45 bases in frame from base 1. CDR1 and CDR2 are read off the germline V gene (reference sequence) as DFQATT and SNEGSKA. V sheds 0 bases and J sheds 8 bases, leaving 19 bases between their ends.

The material sequenced was blood, either unsorted or a sorted T cell fraction (not recorded which). The rearrangement joined TRBV20-1 to TRBJ1-2, with the D gene too uncertain to name. The receptor's source is a male donor with ankylosing spondylitis. The sequenced DNA: TGCAGTGCTAGAGACCTCCGGACGGCCGTGAGCGGCTACACCTTC. It translates as CSARDLRTAVSGYTF.